One sample yielded the 19 T cell receptor beta chains listed below, sequenced in a study of T-cell reconstitution after alpha-beta-depleted transplantation in children (TCRdb year 2016). Library generation was performed with PCR. Sequencing used an Illumina HiSeq 2500. TCR library preparation used molecular barcoding, with unique molecular identifiers applied to normalize quantification of the TCRbeta repertoire. The public reads were reanalyzed by TCRdb: fastp trimming at Q25, MiXCR alignment, in-frame beta chains only. Each CDR3 protein gets just one entry, which takes the most common genes and DNA from the rows behind it. The sample profile shows approximately 400,000 distinct CDR3 sequences; under 13% of them were found once. The ten largest make up roughly 5.1% of the sample. This specimen was PBMCs from the stem cell graft donor, taken from the stem cell graft. The receptors stem from a human donor who donated a stem cell graft to a child with acute myeloid leukemia.

In this sample, this clonotype turned up a few times. The chain recombines TRBV20-1 with TRBJ2-1; 8 positions agree with TRBD2. The germline CDR1 and CDR2 sequences are DFQATT and SNEGSKA (reference sequence). This CDR3 contains 14 residues. The V gene end was trimmed by 3 bases and the J gene end by 2 bases; junction bases not matched to a gene: 3. DNA for the CDR3: TGCAGTGCTAGGGCAGCGGGGGCCTACAATGAGCAGTTCTTC. Protein product: CSARAAGAYNEQFF.

This clonotype was picked up many times. V and J are TRBV2 and TRBJ2-4, with 8 bases fitting TRBD1. The CDR3 is made up of 14 amino acids. J lost 8 bases, V lost 6 bases, and 9 bases had no gene match. Germline V gives CDR1 SNHLY, CDR2 FYNNEI. The CDR3 loop reads CASSPPTGVDIQYF. Here the CDR3 DNA reads TGTGCCAGCAGCCCACCGACAGGGGTGGACATTCAGTACTTC.

The chain joins TRBV18 to TRBJ2-1; no reliable D call. In germline, CDR1 is KGHSH, CDR2 LQKENI. Trimming stripped 6 bases from V and 2 bases from J, with 8 bases between. The CDR3 consists of 13 residues. CDR3 amino acids: CASSQVTYNEQFF. In DNA, the CDR3 is TGTGCCAGCTCCCAGGTAACCTACAATGAGCAGTTCTTC. Supplemented by reference TRBV18 and TRBJ2-1, the full variable domain reads NAGVMQNPRHLVRRRGQEARLRCSPMKGHSHVYWYRQLPEEGLKFMVYLQKENIIDESGMPKERFSAEFPKEGPSILRIQQVVRGDSAAYFCASSQVTYNEQFFGPGTRLTVL.

In this sample, this clonotype turned up a few times. The chain couples TRBV5-1 to TRBJ2-1, with D perhaps matching TRBD1 (6 bases). CDR1 and CDR2 from the germline V gene are SGHRS and YFSETQ. V was shortened by 3 bases and J by 7 bases, with 17 bases between the two germline ends. The CDR3 has 15 amino acids. This chain's CDR3 is CASSSEQGRGNEQFF. CDR3 coding DNA: TGCGCCAGCAGCTCGGAACAGGGAAGGGGGAATGAGCAGTTCTTC.

There are many counts of this clonotype. This chain links TRBV7-3 with TRBJ2-7, with D hard to call. Germline lookup yields CDR1 SGHTA and CDR2 FQGTGA. The CDR3 is 13 amino acids. The V and J ends lost 3 bases and 4 bases respectively, with 10 bases between them. Written as DNA, the CDR3 is TGTGCCAGCAGCTTGGACCCCGGATACGAGCAGTACTTC. It translates to CASSLDPGYEQYF.

The J gene is TRBJ2-3, the V gene TRBV5-1, with D perhaps TRBD2 (6 bases). The CDR3 is made up of 17 amino acids. Germline CDR1 reads SGHRS; CDR2 reads YFSETQ. Trimming left V 0 bases short and J 0 bases short, with 14 bases between. CDR3 residues: CASSLGTGRGSTDTQYF. The CDR3, as DNA: TGCGCCAGCAGCTTGGGAACGGGTCGGGGGAGCACAGATACGCAGTATTTT.

This clonotype was counted many times. The chain links TRBV5-6 to TRBJ2-5; no clear D. Germline-derived CDR1 and CDR2 are SGHDT and YYEEEE. Between the trimmed V and J ends, which lost 4 bases and 3 bases, there was a span of 13 bases. This CDR3 is 14 amino acids long. The CDR3 DNA sequence: TGTGCCAGCAGCCGCCCCCCGGGCGAAGAGACCCAGTACTTC. It is translated as CASSRPPGEETQYF.

This clonotype was detected ten times or more. This CDR3 reads CASYPGDQETQYF. The CDR3 nucleotides are TGTGCCAGTTATCCAGGTGACCAAGAGACCCAGTACTTC. The chain has TRBV2 and TRBJ2-5; D gene ambiguous. The CDR3 has 13 residues. V was cut by 9 bases and J by 0 bases, with 11 bases left in between. Germline lookup yields CDR1 SNHLY and CDR2 FYNNEI.

This chain joins TRBV5-5 and TRBJ2-7; 8 nucleotides agree with TRBD1. Germline V gene data show CDR1 as SGHKS and CDR2 as YYEKEE (reference sequence). This CDR3 region has 16 residues. Trimming at V came to 0 bases and at J to 5 bases, leaving 10 bases not matched to a gene. This chain's CDR3 is CASSLVLGGRGHEQYV. CDR3 bases: TGTGCCAGCAGCTTGGTTTTAGGAGGCAGGGGGCACGAGCAGTACGTC.

The chain uses TRBV5-1 and TRBJ2-1, with 9 bases identical to TRBD2. Trimming cost V 1 base and J 7 bases; bases outside gene matches: 6. The CDR3 sequence is 15 residues long. Germline V gives CDR1 SGHRS, CDR2 YFSETQ. This chain's CDR3 is CASSLRSSGENEQFF. Written as DNA, the CDR3 is TGCGCCAGCAGCTTGAGGTCTAGCGGGGAAAATGAGCAGTTCTTC.

Here the CDR3 DNA reads TGTGCCAGCAGCTTAGCGCCGTCGGAGACCCAGTACTTC. Translation gives CASSLAPSETQYF. The chain joins TRBV7-2 to TRBJ2-5; no firm D call. The CDR3 runs 13 residues. The ends were cut back, 0 bases at V and 5 bases at J, with 7 bases in the middle. The germline V gene has CDR1 SGHTA and CDR2 FQGNSA.

Only a few counts were recorded for this clonotype. CDR3 sequence reads: CASGGSRVQGDTQYF. CDR3 DNA sequence: TGTGCCAGCGGCGGGTCCCGAGTTCAGGGAGATACGCAGTATTTT. This chain joins TRBV7-2 and TRBJ2-3; D could derive from TRBD1 or TRBD2 (5 bases each). Germline CDR1 SGHTA, CDR2 FQGNSA. V was cut by 8 bases and J by 5 bases, with 20 bases left in between. The CDR3 sequence is 15 residues long.

The CDR3 sequence is CASGFLNTEAFF. CDR3 nucleotides: TGCGCCAGCGGGTTCCTGAACACTGAAGCTTTCTTT. V usage is TRBV5-1 and J usage is TRBJ1-1; D gene uncertain. In germline, CDR1 is SGHRS, CDR2 YFSETQ. CDR3 length equals 12 residues. With 7 bases removed from V and 0 bases from J, the gap between germline ends came to 7 bases.

The table lists this clonotype with a few counts. This rearrangement joins TRBV6-6 to TRBJ2-4; D may be TRBD1 (5 bases). This CDR3 has 13 residues. Germline V gives CDR1 MNHNY, CDR2 SVGAGI (reference sequence). V was pared by 2 bases and J by 8 bases, with 10 bases between. This CDR3 reads CASSYIGVDIQYF. The CDR3 DNA is TGTGCCAGCAGTTACATAGGGGTCGACATTCAGTACTTC.

This clonotype was found a few times. The genes are TRBV25-1 and TRBJ2-7; 7 positions agree with TRBD1. Germline CDR1 is MGHDK and CDR2 is SYGVNS. This CDR3 is built from 15 residues. After removal of 1 base from V and 12 bases from J, the junction contained 15 bases not matched to a gene. The CDR3 nucleotides read TGTGCCAGCAGTGAATCTCGGGACAGCTCTAGCCCACGGTACTTC. Its translation: CASSESRDSSSPRYF.

This clonotype showed up many times. This chain connects TRBV12-3 or TRBV12-4 to TRBJ1-4; TRBD1 might be the D (5 bases). The CDR3 contains 14 residues. V lost 3 bases and J lost 6, with 11 bases in between. CDR3 protein: CASSFGTLDEKLFF. The CDR3 DNA sequence: TGTGCCAGCAGTTTCGGGACTCTAGATGAAAAACTGTTTTTT.

This clonotype showed up just a few times. As DNA, the CDR3 is TGCGCCAGCAGCTTGCAGGGGTGGCCAGATACGCAGTATTTT. It yields the protein CASSLQGWPDTQYF. This chain joins TRBV5-1 and TRBJ2-3, with D possibly matching TRBD1 (6 bases). V was trimmed by 1 base and J by 4 bases, leaving 10 bases between them. The CDR3 runs to 14 residues. The germline gives CDR1 SGHRS, CDR2 YFSETQ.

This clonotype has more than one count but fewer than ten. The V and J genes are TRBV10-3 and TRBJ2-3; D might be TRBD1 or TRBD2, each matching 6 bases. The CDR3 runs to 16 residues. Looked up from germline, CDR1 is ENHRY and CDR2 is SYGVKD. V lost 8 bases and J 5 bases, leaving 23 bases between the germline ends. The CDR3 DNA reads as TGTGCCATCTCCCTAAGAGGGGGGTCCGAGCGAGATACGCAGTATTTT. It translates to CAISLRGGSERDTQYF.

This clonotype was counted only a few times. This chain joins TRBV11-3 and TRBJ2-1, with 9 bases aligning to TRBD2. CDR3 size: 15 residues. V was clipped by 5 bases and J by 4 bases; unmatched bases: 6. Germline values: CDR1 SGHNT, CDR2 YENEEA. The CDR3 DNA reads as TGTGCCAGCAGCCCTAGACTAGCGGAATACAATGAGCAGTTCTTC. Translation gives CASSPRLAEYNEQFF.